The clone carrying this TCR beta chain was seen ten or more times. This entry comes from a study of blood T cell repertoires in COVID-19. About the study: Specimens from acute and convalescent COVID-19 originated in the United States, Italy and Spain.

Germline V lookup: CDR1 KGHSH, CDR2 LQKENI. CDR3 size: 16 residues. Trimming cost V 1 base and J 0 bases, with 10 bases left between them. Methods used by the authors: Amplification with reference gene primers provided the estimates of nucleated cell counts. The data were produced by immunoSEQ multiplex PCR, yet TCRdb's version contains in-frame clones alone and is incomplete. That table gives V, J and clone size, and the DNA gave D and trimming. The sample consists of about 200,000 clones, around 84% of them appearing once. The clonotype was recovered from a woman over 75 with acute or convalescent COVID-19. Source material: peripheral blood. The chain joins TRBV18 to TRBJ1-5; D unclear. The CDR3 DNA follows: TGTGCCAGCTCACCACAAATGACATCTAGCAATCAGCCCCAGCATTTT. Its protein product is CASSPQMTSSNQPQHF.